These 30 T cell receptor beta chains were sequenced from one sample in a study of CD8 T cells in Susac syndrome (dated by TCRdb to the late 2010s). The library was generated by the immunoSEQ multiplex PCR assay. RNA was extracted using the RNeasy kit, and roughly 0.5 to 1 ug of the RNA was reverse transcribed with random hexamers. TCRdb handled the public reads itself, with Q25 trimming in fastp and clone calling in MiXCR, and kept productive beta chains. Under each unique CDR3 protein, matching rows form one entry showing the most common genes and DNA. The sample yields approximately 180,000 distinct CDR3 sequences; 85% to 95% were counted once. The ten largest clones add up to approximately 0.094% of the sample. Sequencing was carried out using CD4+ T cells from PBMCs. Receptor source: a human donor with multiple sclerosis.

CDR3 in amino acids: CASSSKDLEKLFF. CDR3 nucleotides: TGTGCCAGCAGCTCAAAGGATCTTGAAAAACTGTTTTTT. The gene calls are TRBV7-2 and TRBJ1-4; D gene unclear. This CDR3 spans 13 amino acids. Germline V gene data show CDR1 as SGHTA and CDR2 as FQGNSA. V lost 4 bases and J 7 bases, leaving 10 bases between the germline ends. Complete variable domain (other parts from reference TRBV7-2 and TRBJ1-4): GAGVSQSPSNKVTEKGKDVELRCDPISGHTALYWYRQSLGQGLEFLIYFQGNSAPDKSGLPSDRFSAERTGGSVSTLTIQRTQQEDSAVYLCASSSKDLEKLFFGSGTQLSVL.

This chain connects TRBV28 to TRBJ1-2; D is unclear. Looked up from germline, CDR1 is MDHEN and CDR2 is SYDVKM. Trimming pared 6 bases from V and 8 bases from J, leaving 16 bases between. This CDR3 comprises 13 residues. This CDR3 is CASSLVRERGYTF. DNA for the CDR3: TGTGCCAGCAGCCTAGTCCGGGAAAGGGGCTACACCTTC.

The chain carries TRBV18 and TRBJ1-1; D perhaps matches TRBD1 (5 bases). Trimming stripped 0 bases from V and 2 bases from J, with 19 bases between. CDR3 length: 18 residues. CDR1 KGHSH and CDR2 LQKENI come from the germline V gene. CDR3: CASSPPSRGAFVNTEAFF. DNA for the CDR3: TGTGCCAGCTCACCACCGAGTCGGGGCGCATTTGTTAACACTGAAGCTTTCTTT.

The chain combines TRBV4-1 with TRBJ1-3; D call uncertain. The CDR3 has 17 residues. Germline CDR1 reads MGHRA; CDR2 reads YSYEKL. The ends were cut back, 0 bases at V and 0 bases at J, with 12 bases in the middle. The CDR3 reads CASSQDYAASSGNTIYF. The CDR3 DNA sequence: TGCGCCAGCAGCCAAGACTACGCAGCTAGCTCTGGAAACACCATATATTTT.

The chain couples TRBV28 to TRBJ2-7; 10 bases are shared with TRBD2. The CDR3 loop spans 14 amino acids. J was trimmed by 13 bases and V by 7 bases; bases with no gene match: 16. Germline CDR1 reads MDHEN; CDR2 reads SYDVKM. In DNA form, the CDR3 reads TGTGCCAGCACCCTCTCCCGACTAGCGGGTTGGAAATACTTC. The encoded protein is CASTLSRLAGWKYF. Based on the CDR3 plus reference TRBV28 and TRBJ2-7, the full variable domain is DVKVTQSSRYLVKRTGEKVFLECVQDMDHENMFWYRQDPGLGLRLIYFSYDVKMKEKGDIPEGYSVSREKKERFSLILESASTNQTSMYLCASTLSRLAGWKYFGPGTRLTVT.

The rearrangement links TRBV12-3 or TRBV12-4 to TRBJ1-1; D uncertain. The length of the CDR3 is 13 residues. V was clipped by 3 bases and J by 4 bases, with 9 bases between them. The CDR3 DNA follows: TGTGCCAGCAGTTTGGTAAGGAGCACTGAAGCTTTCTTT. Translation gives CASSLVRSTEAFF.

This chain uses TRBV23-1 with TRBJ2-1; D possibly corresponds to TRBD2 (5 bases). TRBV23-1 is an open reading frame whose function is uncertain. V lost 10 bases and J 5 bases, leaving 18 bases between the germline ends. The CDR3 extends over 14 amino acids. The CDR3, as DNA: TGCGCCACCGTTAGGGTTACTAGGGACAATGAGCAGTTCTTC. It codes for CATVRVTRDNEQFF.

The chain has TRBV7-9 and TRBJ1-4, with D unclear. This CDR3 is 15 amino acids long. Germline V gene lookup returns CDR1 SEHNR and CDR2 FQNEAQ (reference sequence). V gave up 4 bases and J gave up 8 bases, with 17 bases separating them. Here the CDR3 reads CASSSSGSREEKLFF. The CDR3 DNA sequence: TGTGCCAGCAGCTCCTCCGGGTCCCGGGAGGAAAAACTGTTTTTT. The full variable domain, rest sourced from reference TRBV7-9 and TRBJ1-4, is DTGVSQNPRHKITKRGQNVTFRCDPISEHNRLYWYRQTLGQGPEFLTYFQNEAQLEKSRLLSDRFSAERPKGSFSTLEIQRTEQGDSAMYLCASSSSGSREEKLFFGSGTQLSVL.

This chain links TRBV7-9 with TRBJ1-4; 7 bases map to TRBD1. V was clipped by 6 bases and J by 5 bases; unmatched bases: 6. Germline values: CDR1 SEHNR, CDR2 FQNEAQ (reference sequence). This CDR3 spans 14 amino acids. The CDR3 sequence is CASRHRGPNEKLFF. The CDR3 DNA reads as TGTGCCAGCAGGCACAGGGGCCCAAATGAAAAACTGTTTTTT.

In DNA form, the CDR3 reads TGTGCCAGTAGTATGTCTATGTATCAGCCCCAGCATTTT. Translated, it gives CASSMSMYQPQHF. The V gene is TRBV19, the J gene TRBJ1-5; no firm D call. This CDR3 contains 13 residues. Germline values: CDR1 LNHDA, CDR2 SQIVND (reference sequence). V lost 3 bases and J lost 5, with 8 bases in between.

The chain employs TRBV5-1 and TRBJ1-1; possibly TRBD1 for D (5 bases). The V gene lost 4 bases and the J gene lost 0 bases, with 13 bases spanning the gap. Germline loops: CDR1 SGHRS, CDR2 YFSETQ. The CDR3 spans 15 residues. The CDR3 reads CASSLLAGMNTEAFF. The CDR3, as DNA: TGCGCCAGCAGCCTCCTCGCAGGGATGAACACTGAAGCTTTCTTT.

The genes are TRBV5-1 and TRBJ2-5; no reliable D call. Per the germline V gene, CDR1 is SGHRS and CDR2 is YFSETQ. V was pared by 7 bases and J by 3 bases, with 13 bases between. The CDR3 consists of 13 residues. The CDR3 is CASSKGREETQYF. CDR3 in DNA: TGCGCCAGCTCCAAGGGAAGGGAAGAGACCCAGTACTTC. The full variable domain, its missing parts supplied by reference TRBV5-1 and TRBJ2-5, is KAGVTQTPRYLIKTRGQQVTLSCSPISGHRSVSWYQQTPGQGLQFLFEYFSETQRNKGNFPGRFSGRQFSNSRSEMNVSTLELGDSALYLCASSKGREETQYFGPGTRLLVL.

This chain connects TRBV3-1 to TRBJ1-4; D unclear. The germline V gene encodes CDR1 LGHDT and CDR2 YNNKEL (reference sequence). The ends were cut back, 4 bases at V and 8 bases at J, with 11 bases in the middle. This CDR3 is built from 13 residues. In nucleotides, the CDR3 is TGTGCCAGCAGCCTGGAAGGCCCGGAAAAACTGTTTTTT. This encodes CASSLEGPEKLFF.

The V gene is TRBV3-1, the J gene TRBJ1-1; possible D gene TRBD1, 5 bases. The V gene lost 1 base and the J gene lost 4 bases, with 13 bases spanning the gap. CDR1 is LGHDT and CDR2 is YNNKEL in the germline V gene (reference sequence). CDR3 size: 15 residues. The CDR3 bases are TGTGCCAGCAGCCAAGGCAGGGTCCTGGGCACTGAAGCTTTCTTT. Translating it yields CASSQGRVLGTEAFF.

J is TRBJ2-1 and V is TRBV11-2, with D possibly TRBD2 on 6 matching bases. Germline CDR1 SGHAT, CDR2 FQNNGV. Deletions cut 7 bases from V and 9 bases from J, with 28 bases between. The CDR3 is 17 amino acids. Here the CDR3 DNA reads TGTGCCAGCATCCCCATGGTGGGAGGACTAATGGGGGGTGAGCAGTTCTTC. This codes for CASIPMVGGLMGGEQFF.

A single count supports this clonotype. V usage is TRBV30 and J usage is TRBJ1-1, with 9 bases aligning to TRBD1. This CDR3 has 12 residues. CDR1 GTSNPN and CDR2 SVGIG come from the germline V gene (reference sequence). Trimming took 5 bases from V and 5 from J; bases not matched to a gene: 3. CDR3 nucleotide sequence: TGTGCCTGGGACAGGGGGGGGACTGAAGCTTTCTTT. The encoded protein is CAWDRGGTEAFF.

This rearrangement joins TRBV5-1 to TRBJ2-2; 8 bases line up with TRBD1. The ends lost 4 bases at V and 3 bases at J; junction bases unmatched: 8. Germline lookup yields CDR1 SGHRS and CDR2 YFSETQ. The CDR3 has 16 residues. CDR3 DNA: TGCGCCAGCAGCCAGGACAGGGCCTTTTACACCGGGGAGCTGTTTTTT. Translation gives CASSQDRAFYTGELFF.

The rearrangement uses TRBV5-6 and TRBJ2-5; 7 positions agree with TRBD1. V lost 4 bases to trimming and J lost 5 bases; unmatched junction nucleotides: 8. The germline CDR1 and CDR2 sequences are SGHDT and YYEEEE. CDR3 length equals 14 residues. The CDR3: CASSALGGMETQYF. Here the CDR3 DNA reads TGTGCCAGCAGCGCCTTAGGGGGCATGGAGACCCAGTACTTC. The complete variable domain, with remaining parts taken from reference TRBV5-6 and TRBJ2-5, reads DAGVTQSPTHLIKTRGQQVTLRCSPKSGHDTVSWYQQALGQGPQFIFQYYEEEERQRGNFPDRFSGHQFPNYSSELNVNALLLGDSALYLCASSALGGMETQYFGPGTRLLVL.

The V gene is TRBV19, the J gene TRBJ1-1; D gene ambiguous. Trimming stripped 5 bases from V and 6 bases from J, with 13 bases between. The germline gives CDR1 LNHDA, CDR2 SQIVND (reference sequence). The CDR3 is 13 residues long. The CDR3 is CASSSPGVAEAFF. CDR3 sequence (DNA): TGTGCCAGTAGTTCCCCAGGCGTGGCTGAAGCTTTCTTT. Filled out from reference TRBV19 and TRBJ1-1, the complete variable domain reads DGGITQSPKYLFRKEGQNVTLSCEQNLNHDAMYWYRQDPGQGLRLIYYSQIVNDFQKGDIAEGYSVSREKKESFPLTVTSAQKNPTAFYLCASSSPGVAEAFFGQGTRLTVV.

The chain is built from TRBV3-1 and TRBJ1-1; possibly TRBD1 for D (6 bases). Trimming pared 6 bases from V and 4 bases from J, leaving 15 bases between. The CDR3 totals 14 residues. CDR1 LGHDT and CDR2 YNNKEL come from the germline V gene (reference sequence). CDR3 DNA sequence: TGTGCCAGCAGGCAACAGGGCGGGTTCACTGAAGCTTTCTTT. Protein sequence: CASRQQGGFTEAFF.

The gene calls are TRBV7-2 and TRBJ1-2; 7 bases match TRBD1. From germline, CDR1 is SGHTA and CDR2 FQGNSA. There are 17 residues in the CDR3. Germline trimming cut 5 bases from V and 0 bases from J; bases unmatched to any gene: 12. The CDR3: CASSPHRDRHTNYGYTF. In nucleotides, the CDR3 is TGTGCCAGCAGCCCTCACCGGGACAGACATACTAACTATGGCTACACCTTC.

This chain connects TRBV4-1 to TRBJ2-5; 10 bases map to TRBD1. With V trimmed by 2 bases and J by 2 bases, 8 bases remained unmatched. This CDR3 has 17 amino acids. Germline values: CDR1 MGHRA, CDR2 YSYEKL. In DNA form, the CDR3 reads TGCGCCAGCAGCCAACAAACCGGGACAGGGGTTCAAGAGACCCAGTACTTC. Translation: CASSQQTGTGVQETQYF.

CDR3 in DNA: TGTGCCATCAGTGAGCCGACAGGACAAGAGACCCAGTACTTC. Translated: CAISEPTGQETQYF. The chain employs TRBV10-3 and TRBJ2-5; possible D gene TRBD1, 6 bases. Trimming removed 2 bases from V and 2 bases from J, with 9 bases in between. Germline CDR1 reads ENHRY; CDR2 reads SYGVKD. The CDR3 runs to 14 residues.

This clonotype appeared a single time. V and J are TRBV28 and TRBJ2-5; possible D gene TRBD2, 5 bases. Germline CDR1 reads MDHEN; CDR2 reads SYDVKM. V was cut by 7 bases and J by 2 bases, with 20 bases left in between. The CDR3 has 16 amino acids. In DNA, the CDR3 is TGTGCCAGCACCATTTGGTCGGCTAGCTCACAAGAGACCCAGTACTTC. Encoded protein: CASTIWSASSQETQYF.

The chain recombines TRBV20-1 with TRBJ1-6, with D possibly TRBD1 on 5 matching bases. The V gene's germline CDR1 is DFQATT and CDR2 SNEGSKA (reference sequence). CDR3 length: 14 amino acids. V lost 0 bases and J lost 9, with 12 bases in between. CDR3 coding DNA: TGCAGTGCTAGAGATACAGGTTTTGGTTCACCCCTCCACTTT. It specifies CSARDTGFGSPLHF.

The rearrangement uses TRBV11-2 and TRBJ2-7; 8 bases agree with TRBD2. Germline trimming cut 4 bases from V and 5 bases from J; bases unmatched to any gene: 4. The CDR3 extends over 13 amino acids. Germline CDR1 SGHAT, CDR2 FQNNGV. The CDR3 loop is CASSSPGGDEQYF. CDR3 sequence (DNA): TGTGCCAGCAGCTCCCCCGGGGGGGACGAGCAGTACTTC.

V gene TRBV7-3 combines with J gene TRBJ2-5, with no clear D. Germline V gene lookup returns CDR1 SGHTA and CDR2 FQGTGA. The CDR3 contains 15 residues. V was clipped by 6 bases and J by 2 bases, with 16 bases between them. This chain's CDR3 is CASSRSPGLQETQYF. For the CDR3, the DNA is TGTGCCAGCAGTCGGTCACCGGGTCTACAAGAGACCCAGTACTTC.

V and J are TRBV14 and TRBJ1-2; D perhaps matches TRBD1 (6 bases). Trimming removed 2 bases at V and 14 bases at J, with 18 bases between. The germline V gene has CDR1 SGHDN and CDR2 FVKESK. The CDR3 runs to 13 residues. CDR3 bases: TGTGCCAGCAGCCAACCTGGGGGCAGTTCCGTTACCTTC. Translated, it gives CASSQPGGSSVTF.

This chain links TRBV7-2 with TRBJ2-2, with 13 bases that match TRBD2. This CDR3 spans 19 amino acids. Germline V gene lookup returns CDR1 SGHTA and CDR2 FQGNSA. J gave up 0 bases and V 4 bases, and 8 bases lay outside the gene matches. In nucleotides, the CDR3 is TGTGCCAGCAGCTCGAAGGCGGGGACTAGCGGGGCGAACACCGGGGAGCTGTTTTTT. It yields the protein CASSSKAGTSGANTGELFF. Full variable domain (missing parts from reference TRBV7-2 and TRBJ2-2): GAGVSQSPSNKVTEKGKDVELRCDPISGHTALYWYRQSLGQGLEFLIYFQGNSAPDKSGLPSDRFSAERTGGSVSTLTIQRTQQEDSAVYLCASSSKAGTSGANTGELFFGEGSRLTVL.

The rearrangement uses TRBV3-1 and TRBJ2-7, with D unresolved. The CDR3 has 12 residues. V was clipped by 1 base and J by 7 bases, with 8 bases between them. The germline CDR1 and CDR2 sequences are LGHDT and YNNKEL (reference sequence). The CDR3 loop is CASSQGVREQYF. The CDR3, as DNA: TGTGCCAGCAGCCAAGGGGTCCGGGAGCAGTACTTC.